This TCR beta chain was profiled in a study of CD8+ T cells in alopecia areata (dated by TCRdb to the late 2010s). About the full investigation: The treated patients took part in an open-label pilot trial in which moderate-to-severe alopecia areata was treated with oral tofacitinib at 5 to 10 mg twice daily. Tofacitinib was administered for 6 to 18 months, and 6 months of follow-up off drug were then conducted to assess delayed response and recurrence. The study used high-throughput TCRbeta sequencing to examine T cell clonal expansion in alopecia areata, in both the C3H/HeJ mouse model and human patients. Human TCRbeta sequencing covered scalp tissue and sorted CD4+ and CD8+ peripheral blood T cells from patchy and totalis/universalis alopecia areata patients and healthy controls. Patients on tofacitinib were biopsied at baseline and after 4 and 24 weeks of treatment, and several of the patients also had a later scalp biopsy. Scalp clonality was compared across normal scalp (n=4), patchy alopecia areata scalp (n=8), and alopecia totalis/universalis scalp (n=8). The RNA source kit depended on sample type: the PAXgene miRNA kit for fixed scalp, the miRNeasy kit for PBMCs, and the RNeasy kit for mouse skin. Amplification of TCRbeta CDR3 regions was done by immunoSEQ multiplex PCR using 35 Vbeta forward primers and 13 Jbeta reverse primers. Summary of the overall study and its limitations: TCR sequences shared between patients were less clear than in mice, possibly partly because of HLA diversity in the patient population. Unlike mouse skin, where gammadelta T cells dominate, normal human skin contains resident alphabeta T cells that get sequenced too, which complicates analysis of the scalp TCR repertoire. Compared with normal scalp, lesional scalp had higher clonality and more expanded CD8+ clones, particularly in alopecia totalis/universalis, a pattern that suggests antigenic drive.

According to the study, the label for this sample's time point signals: baseline before oral tofacitinib. Lesional scalp punch biopsies and peripheral blood were obtained from alopecia areata patients. PBMCs were separated by density centrifugation and stained for CD3, CD4 and CD8, after which CD4+ and CD8+ T cells were sorted on a FACSAria. The method was the immunoSEQ multiplex PCR assay. RNA was extracted from all samples and reverse transcribed into cDNA as template for TCR sequencing. SuperScript III was used for first-strand cDNA synthesis, primed with a 2:1 mix of oligo-dT and random hexamers. A synthetic immune receptor repertoire was used to measure amplification bias, and any remaining bias was corrected computationally. As for how the authors treated the data: Raw reads were preprocessed to remove errors, and CDR3 was defined according to IMGT conventions as the region from the conserved cysteine to phenylalanine. Clonality was computed as 1 minus the Shannon entropy, with the entropy normalized by log2 of the number of productive unique TCRs. Whether scalp clones were CD4 or CD8 was inferred by matching scalp TCRbeta sequences against CD4 and CD8 repertoires sorted from blood. Here the immuneACCESS table is served through TCRdb, limited to in-frame sequences with V and J called. Missing clones are a known gap in these copies; in checked studies unresolved V genes cover under half, and the rest lacks a known reason. V and J calls and clone size follow that table, whereas D and trimming were derived from the DNA. The sample profile shows almost 250,000 clones; about 68% of them were found once. The ten largest make up around 1.2% of the sample.

This clone was found once. Its recognized antigen is unknown. Base qualities were left out, and no much larger clone turns up one base away. CDR3 length: 14 amino acids, cysteine to phenylalanine. The CDR3 DNA has 42 bases and is translated from base 1. The germline V gene supplies CDR1 SQVTM and CDR2 ANQGSEA. The trim is 8 bases for V and 4 bases for J, with a gap of 18 bases between the germline ends. The sample was CD4+ T cells sorted from blood, taken at week 0. The chain couples TRBV29-1 to TRBJ2-1, and TRBD2 may be the D gene, going by 6 matching bases. The sequence was collected from a human donor with alopecia areata. The nucleotide sequence reads as follows: TGCAGCCCCCGGCCCTTGGAGGGGTACAATGAGCAGTTCTTC. Translated, it reads CSPRPLEGYNEQFF.